This TCR beta chain stems from a study of post-analysis software for immune sequencing data. General study findings and limits: Comparison of patients with controls showed five TRBV segments more frequent in patients, TRBV5-6, TRBV5-1 and TRBV20-1 among them.

This clonotype was observed many times. The antigen remains unidentified. This CDR3 region has 15 residues. The ends were cut back, 0 bases at V and 2 bases at J, with 10 bases in the middle. Germline V gives CDR1 MNHNY, CDR2 SVGAGI (reference sequence). cDNA libraries for TCR beta contained unique molecular identifiers. Input populations of roughly 1 to 10 million T cells gave rise to approximately 480,000 cDNA molecules. One entry per CDR3 protein results from TCRdb running MiXCR on the PCR reads. The sample records around 190,000 distinct CDR3 sequences, around 29% being singletons. The source material was blood. The chain has TRBV6-6 and TRBJ1-1; D unresolved. The receptor was derived from a girl under 18 with multiple sclerosis. DNA for the CDR3: TGTGCCAGCAGTTACTCAGAGGGATCTAACACTGAAGCTTTCTTT. Protein product: CASSYSEGSNTEAFF.